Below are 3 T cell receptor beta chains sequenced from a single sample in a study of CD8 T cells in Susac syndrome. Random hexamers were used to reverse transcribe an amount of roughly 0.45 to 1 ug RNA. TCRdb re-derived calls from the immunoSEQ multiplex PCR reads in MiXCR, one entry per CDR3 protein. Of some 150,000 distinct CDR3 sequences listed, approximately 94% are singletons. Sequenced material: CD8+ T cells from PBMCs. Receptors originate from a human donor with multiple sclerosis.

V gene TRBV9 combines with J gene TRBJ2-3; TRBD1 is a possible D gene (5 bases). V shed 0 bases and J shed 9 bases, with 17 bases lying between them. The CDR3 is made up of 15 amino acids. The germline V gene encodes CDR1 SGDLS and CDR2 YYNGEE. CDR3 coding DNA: TGTGCCAGCAGCGTAGGATCAGGGTCATTAGTAACGCAGTATTTT. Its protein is CASSVGSGSLVTQYF. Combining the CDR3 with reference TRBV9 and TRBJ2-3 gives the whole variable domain DSGVTQTPKHLITATGQRVTLRCSPRSGDLSVYWYQQSLDQGLQFLIQYYNGEERAKGNILERFSAQQFPDLHSELNLSSLELGDSALYFCASSVGSGSLVTQYFGPGTRLTVL.

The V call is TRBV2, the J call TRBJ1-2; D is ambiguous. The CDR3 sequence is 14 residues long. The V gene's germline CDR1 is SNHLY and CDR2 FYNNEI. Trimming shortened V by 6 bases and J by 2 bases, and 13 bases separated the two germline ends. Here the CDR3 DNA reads TGTGCCAGCAGGAAGGACGGATTCAACTATGGCTACACCTTC. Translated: CASRKDGFNYGYTF.

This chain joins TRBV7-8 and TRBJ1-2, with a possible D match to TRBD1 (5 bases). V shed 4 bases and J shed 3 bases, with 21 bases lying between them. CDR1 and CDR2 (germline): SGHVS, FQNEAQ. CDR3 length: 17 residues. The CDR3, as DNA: TGTGCCAGCAGCTCACCGGGACCAAGCCCTTCTGACTATGGCTACACCTTC. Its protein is CASSSPGPSPSDYGYTF.